This T cell receptor (beta chain) was sequenced during a study of cytomegalovirus exposure and HLA in healthy donors. About this clone itself: Its specificity is not known.

The assay was immunoSEQ multiplex PCR, and TCRdb's table has in-frame clones only and misses some. The sample has around 160,000 clones, under 95% seen once; the top ten hold around 3.1%. The CDR3 is 16 residues long. V dropped 2 bases and J dropped 4; count of bases not matched to a gene: 4. Germline CDR1 MNHEY, CDR2 SMNVEV (reference sequence). Study-wide points: The classifier reportedly diagnosed cytomegalovirus status with high specificity and sensitivity. Under in vitro conditions, three CMV-associated chains were confirmed as specific for CMV antigens. First-cohort TCR clusters tended to co-occur in the 95 to 150 validation repertoires, a later analysis found. It was approximately 150 TCR beta chains that were listed as cytomegalovirus-associated.

The origin of this receptor is a woman aged 18-35 years in good health and CMV-seropositive. The chain has TRBV27 and TRBJ2-4, with 11 bases aligning to TRBD2. The sample consisted of PBMCs. The CDR3 is CASSLIAGGPKNIQYF. The CDR3 coding sequence is TGTGCCAGCAGTTTAATAGCGGGAGGGCCGAAAAACATTCAGTACTTC.